This T cell receptor (beta chain) comes out of a study of beta chain features in type 1 diabetes. The CDR3 contains 13 residues. The V end lost 6 bases, the J end lost 2 bases, and 9 bases lay between the germline ends. Germline CDR1 MNHEY, CDR2 SVGAGI. TCRB transcripts that were expressed got sequenced, as all of the isolated RNA had been reverse transcribed. Libraries were prepared by immunoSEQ multiplex PCR; TCRdb keeps only in-frame clonotypes and omits some of them. Of around 300,000 clones detected, approximately 15% appear once; the ten largest clones hold under 8.5%. Sorting based on CD45RO/CCR7/CD25/CD127/CD95/CD27 separated CD4+ naive, central memory, regulatory and stem cell-like memory cells. This clone has a handful of counts.

The sequenced sample was central memory CD4+ T cells from blood. The chain joins TRBV6-5 to TRBJ2-3; no clear D. This TCR was recovered from a man aged 25 to 40 in good health. The CDR3 region has the DNA TGTGCCAGCAGCCGTCTTACCACAGATACGCAGTATTTT. Its translation: CASSRLTTDTQYF.